The clone carrying this TCR beta chain was observed many times. Its cognate antigen is unknown. Two replicates per tumor sample, mostly from roughly 5 ug of genomic DNA. The assay was immunoSEQ multiplex PCR, and TCRdb's table has in-frame clones only and misses some. Among some 40,000 clones listed, around two fifths were seen once. Time point reported: after neoadjuvant nivolumab, at surgical resection. V shed 0 bases and J shed 5 bases, with 5 bases lying between them. The germline V gene encodes CDR1 SGHKS and CDR2 YYEKEE (reference sequence). The CDR3 runs 12 residues. These data originate in a study of neoadjuvant anti-PD-1 for oral cavity cancer. Across the whole study: Around day 43, patients without progression received a fourth nivolumab dose before surgery. Points from the study as a whole: With a few patients per group, TCR findings need larger cohorts. Post-treatment tumors with larger preexisting clones showed more shrinkage.

This specimen consisted of tumor tissue, obtained after nivolumab (anti-PD-1) treatment. The genes are TRBV5-5 and TRBJ2-5; no definite D call. The source of this sequence is a person aged 35-79 years with oral cavity squamous cell carcinoma. The CDR3 sequence: CASSLVLETQYF. The CDR3, as DNA: TGTGCCAGCAGCTTGGTTTTGGAGACCCAGTACTTC. Full variable domain (missing parts from reference TRBV5-5 and TRBJ2-5): DAGVTQSPTHLIKTRGQQVTLRCSPISGHKSVSWYQQVLGQGPQFIFQYYEKEERGRGNFPDRFSARQFPNYSSELNVNALLLGDSALYLCASSLVLETQYFGPGTRLLVL.